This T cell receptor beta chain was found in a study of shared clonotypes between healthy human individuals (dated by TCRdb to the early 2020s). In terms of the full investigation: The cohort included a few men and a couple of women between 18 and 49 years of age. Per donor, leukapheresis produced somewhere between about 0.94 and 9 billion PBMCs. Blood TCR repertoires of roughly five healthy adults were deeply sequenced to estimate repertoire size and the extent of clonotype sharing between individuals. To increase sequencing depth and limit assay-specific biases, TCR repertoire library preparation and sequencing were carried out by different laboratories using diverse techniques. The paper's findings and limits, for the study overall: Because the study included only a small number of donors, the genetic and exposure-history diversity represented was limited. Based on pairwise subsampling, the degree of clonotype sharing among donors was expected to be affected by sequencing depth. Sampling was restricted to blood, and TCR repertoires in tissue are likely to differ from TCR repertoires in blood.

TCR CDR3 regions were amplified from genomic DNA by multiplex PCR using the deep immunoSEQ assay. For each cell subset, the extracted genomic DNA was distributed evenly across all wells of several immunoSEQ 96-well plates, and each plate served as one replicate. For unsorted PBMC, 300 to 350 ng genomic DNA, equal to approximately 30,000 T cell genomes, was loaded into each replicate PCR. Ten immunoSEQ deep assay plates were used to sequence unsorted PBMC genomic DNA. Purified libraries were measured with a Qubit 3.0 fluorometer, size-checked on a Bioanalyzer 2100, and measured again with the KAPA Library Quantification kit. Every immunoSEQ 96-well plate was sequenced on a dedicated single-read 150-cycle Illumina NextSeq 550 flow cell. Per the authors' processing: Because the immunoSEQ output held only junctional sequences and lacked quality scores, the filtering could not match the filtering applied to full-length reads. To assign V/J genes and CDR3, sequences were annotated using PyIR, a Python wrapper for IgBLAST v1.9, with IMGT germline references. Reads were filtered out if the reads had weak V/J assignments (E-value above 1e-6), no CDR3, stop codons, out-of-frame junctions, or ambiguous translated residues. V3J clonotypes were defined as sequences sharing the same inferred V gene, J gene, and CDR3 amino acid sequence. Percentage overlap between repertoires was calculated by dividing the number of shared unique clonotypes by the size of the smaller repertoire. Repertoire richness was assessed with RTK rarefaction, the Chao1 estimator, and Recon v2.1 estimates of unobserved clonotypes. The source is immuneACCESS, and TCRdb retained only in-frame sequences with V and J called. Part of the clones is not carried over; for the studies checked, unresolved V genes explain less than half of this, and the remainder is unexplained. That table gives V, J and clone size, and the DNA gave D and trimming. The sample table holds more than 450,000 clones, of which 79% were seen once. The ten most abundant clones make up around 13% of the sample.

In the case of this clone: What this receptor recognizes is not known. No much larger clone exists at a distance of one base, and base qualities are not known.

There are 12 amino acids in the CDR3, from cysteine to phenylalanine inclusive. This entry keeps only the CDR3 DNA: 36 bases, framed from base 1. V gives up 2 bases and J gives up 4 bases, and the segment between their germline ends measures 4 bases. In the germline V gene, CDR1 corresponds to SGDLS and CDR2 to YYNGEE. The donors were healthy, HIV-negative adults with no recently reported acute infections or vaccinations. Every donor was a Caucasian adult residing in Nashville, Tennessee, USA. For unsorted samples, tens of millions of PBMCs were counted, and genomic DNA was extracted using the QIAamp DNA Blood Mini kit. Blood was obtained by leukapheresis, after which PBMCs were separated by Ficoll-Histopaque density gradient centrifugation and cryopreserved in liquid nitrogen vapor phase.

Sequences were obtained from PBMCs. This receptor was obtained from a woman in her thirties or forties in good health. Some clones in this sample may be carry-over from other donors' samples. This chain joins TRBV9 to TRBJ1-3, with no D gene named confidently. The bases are TGTGCCAGCAGCGTCAGCGGAAACACCATATATTTT. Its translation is CASSVSGNTIYF. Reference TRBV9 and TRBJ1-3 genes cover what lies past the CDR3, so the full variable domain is DSGVTQTPKHLITATGQRVTLRCSPRSGDLSVYWYQQSLDQGLQFLIQYYNGEERAKGNILERFSAQQFPDLHSELNLSSLELGDSALYFCASSVSGNTIYFGEGSWLTVV.